These T cell receptor beta chains were read from a single sample in a study of siplizumab effects on memory and regulatory T cells. Data came from immunoSEQ multiplex PCR; TCRdb stores just in-frame clones and leaves some out. The table records 55,000 to 70,000 clones, approximately 95% of them present only once. The specimen was CD8+ T cells sorted from blood. The receptors were sampled from a human donor in good health. Both conserved end residues are part of each CDR3. The D gene is left open where the match is weak. Part of the rows lack a size; the others show once, few, many or a class for expanded clones.

v_gene	j_gene	abundance	d_gene	CDR3nt	CDR3aa
TRBV7-6	TRBJ2-7	-	-	TGTGCCAGCAGCCCCGGGAGGGGGCCCTCCTACGAGCAGTACTTC	CASSPGRGPSYEQYF
TRBV11-3	TRBJ1-2	-	-	TGTGCCAGCAGCTCGGGCACTACCGATAACTATGGCTACACCTTC	CASSSGTTDNYGYTF
TRBV4-1	TRBJ2-7	-	TRBD1	TGCGCCAGCAGTCCTCGGGACAGGGTGTGGGACGAGCAGTACTTC	CASSPRDRVWDEQYF
TRBV25-1	TRBJ2-1	-	TRBD2	TGTGCCAGCAGTGTCGGCGGGAGTGGCTATGAGCAGTTCTTC	CASSVGGSGYEQFF
TRBV2	TRBJ2-4	-	-	TGTGCCAGCAGTTCTTCTGGGTGGGCCAAAAACATTCAGTACTTC	CASSSSGWAKNIQYF
TRBV7-9	TRBJ2-1	-	-	TGTGCCAGCAGCCCCGGCGAGGGGAGATCCTACAATGAGCAGTTCTTC	CASSPGEGRSYNEQFF
TRBV28	TRBJ2-7	-	-	TGTGCCAGCAGCCCTACGGGACGCGAGCAGTACTTC	CASSPTGREQYF
TRBV6-1	TRBJ2-7	-	-	TGTGCCAGCAGAGAAGGGCCGGGACACCACTACGAGCAGTACTTC	CASREGPGHHYEQYF
TRBV30	TRBJ1-1	-	-	TGTGCCGTAGCAGGGAGGGGTGACACTGAAGCTTTCTTT	CAVAGRGDTEAFF
TRBV6-4	TRBJ2-3	once	TRBD2	TGTGCCAGCGTCAAAACTAGCGGGATCACAGATACGCAGTATTTT	CASVKTSGITDTQYF
TRBV5-8	TRBJ1-1	-	TRBD1	TGTGCCAGCAGGACAGGGATTACTGAAGCTTTCTTT	CASRTGITEAFF
TRBV7-8	TRBJ2-7	-	-	TGTGCCAGCAGACACCCCGGGACGCACACCTACGAGCAGTACTTC	CASRHPGTHTYEQYF
TRBV19	TRBJ2-7	-	-	TGTGCCAGTAGTATTGGGGGGTACGAGCAGTACTTC	CASSIGGYEQYF
TRBV27	TRBJ1-1	-	-	TGTGCCAGCAGCCAGGACAGTTGGAACACTGAAGCTTTCTTT	CASSQDSWNTEAFF
TRBV9	TRBJ2-5	-	-	TGTGCCAGCAGCGTAGGTGAGGGCGTTGTGACCCAGTACTTC	CASSVGEGVVTQYF